The 18 T cell receptor beta chains below come from one sample, sequenced in a study of long-term antiretroviral therapy in people with HIV. At survey level, the immunoSEQ assay was run in its v3.0 version. Method: immunoSEQ multiplex PCR; TCRdb's copy keeps in-frame clones and lacks some. Of tens of thousands of clones listed, about 95% are singletons. Specimen: unsorted PBMCs, collected 3.7 years after starting antiretroviral therapy. All receptors come from a woman between 45 and 60 years old with HIV.

CDR3 nucleotide sequence: TGTGCCAGCAGCGTAGGGATCCTCGCAGAGACCCAGTACTTC. This translates into CASSVGILAETQYF. The J gene is TRBJ2-5, the V gene TRBV9; D not resolved. The CDR3 is made up of 14 amino acids. Per germline, CDR1 SGDLS and CDR2 YYNGEE. The V end was cut by 0 bases, the J end by 4 bases, with 10 bases between.

This chain joins TRBV4-1 and TRBJ1-2; D is uncertain. From germline, CDR1 is MGHRA and CDR2 YSYEKL. Trimming shortened V by 0 bases and J by 6 bases, and 14 bases separated the two germline ends. CDR3 size: 15 residues. CDR3 loop: CASSQDRFGMDGYTF. In DNA, the CDR3 is TGCGCCAGCAGCCAAGATCGTTTCGGGATGGATGGCTACACCTTC.

The rearrangement joins TRBV13 to TRBJ1-6, with D maybe TRBD1 (5 bases). Germline CDR1 and CDR2: PRHDT and FYEKMQ (reference sequence). V was trimmed by 7 bases and J by 7 bases, leaving 14 bases between them. The CDR3 totals 14 residues. As DNA, the CDR3 is TGTGCCAGCACCGAGGGACTGAAGAATTCACCCCTCCACTTT. Translation gives CASTEGLKNSPLHF.

The rearrangement uses TRBV5-4 and TRBJ2-2; D gene uncertain. The germline gives CDR1 SGHNT, CDR2 YYREEE (reference sequence). CDR3 length equals 14 residues. With 0 bases removed from V and 4 bases from J, the gap between germline ends came to 7 bases. In DNA, the CDR3 is TGTGCCAGCAGCTTGGGGCCGGGCACCGGGGAGCTGTTTTTT. As protein: CASSLGPGTGELFF.

V usage is TRBV6-6 and J usage is TRBJ1-3, with 7 bases that match TRBD1. V lost 7 bases to trimming and J lost 4 bases; unmatched junction nucleotides: 10. The CDR3 is 15 amino acids. The germline gives CDR1 MNHNY, CDR2 SVGAGI (reference sequence). CDR3 in amino acids: CASTINLGQGNTIYF. The CDR3 nucleotides read TGTGCCAGCACCATCAATCTGGGACAGGGAAACACCATATATTTT.

Turning to this clone: The sample contains more than one DNA sequence encoding this CDR3. The V call is TRBV18, the J call TRBJ1-1; D not certain. V was cut by 3 bases and J by 5 bases, with 10 bases left in between. Germline assignment: CDR1 KGHSH and CDR2 LQKENI. The CDR3 has 13 amino acids. CDR3 sequence (DNA): TGTGCCAGCTCACCCCGGAGCGATACTGAAGCTTTCTTT. This codes for CASSPRSDTEAFF.

The chain employs TRBV9 and TRBJ1-2; 9 nucleotides match TRBD1. This CDR3 region has 15 residues. V was clipped by 0 bases and J by 4 bases; unmatched bases: 4. The V gene's germline CDR1 is SGDLS and CDR2 YYNGEE. The chain's CDR3 is CASSVGDRVAYGYTF. CDR3 DNA: TGTGCCAGCAGCGTAGGGGACAGGGTCGCCTATGGCTACACCTTC.

DNA for the CDR3: TGTGCCAGCTCACCTGACTACACTGAAGCTTTCTTT. As protein: CASSPDYTEAFF. The rearrangement joins TRBV18 to TRBJ1-1; D is uncertain. This CDR3 has 12 residues. V was trimmed by 3 bases and J by 3 bases, leaving 5 bases between them. Germline CDR1 and CDR2: KGHSH and LQKENI. Full variable domain (missing parts from reference TRBV18 and TRBJ1-1): NAGVMQNPRHLVRRRGQEARLRCSPMKGHSHVYWYRQLPEEGLKFMVYLQKENIIDESGMPKERFSAEFPKEGPSILRIQQVVRGDSAAYFCASSPDYTEAFFGQGTRLTVV.

V gene TRBV7-2 combines with J gene TRBJ2-3; D is unclear. CDR1 is SGHTA and CDR2 is FQGNSA in the germline V gene. The V end was cut by 2 bases, the J end by 2 bases, with 11 bases between. This CDR3 region has 15 residues. Here the CDR3 reads CASSLRGVFTDTQYF. For the CDR3, the DNA is TGTGCCAGCAGCTTAAGAGGAGTCTTCACAGATACGCAGTATTTT.

The V gene is TRBV7-9, the J gene TRBJ1-1; D gene unclear. The CDR3 is 13 amino acids. From germline, CDR1 is SEHNR and CDR2 FQNEAQ (reference sequence). The germline V and J ends were trimmed by 1 base and 2 bases, with 5 bases remaining between them. CDR3 region: CASSLDSNTEAFF. The CDR3 nucleotides are TGTGCCAGCAGCTTAGACAGTAACACTGAAGCTTTCTTT.

The chain links TRBV19 to TRBJ2-4, with D possibly matching TRBD2 (6 bases). CDR1 and CDR2 (germline): LNHDA, SQIVND (reference sequence). This CDR3 is 15 amino acids long. V was trimmed by 6 bases and J by 0 bases, leaving 12 bases between them. CDR3 sequence: CASRSRGLAKNIQYF. In DNA form, the CDR3 reads TGTGCCAGTAGGTCAAGGGGACTAGCCAAAAACATTCAGTACTTC.

This chain links TRBV2 with TRBJ1-6; a possible D gene is TRBD1 (5 bases). Germline CDR1 reads SNHLY; CDR2 reads FYNNEI. This CDR3 comprises 13 residues. The V end was cut by 9 bases, the J end by 9 bases, with 15 bases between. CDR3 in DNA: TGTGCCAGGGGGGTCGGGAAGTCTTCACCCCTCCACTTT. This sequence encodes CARGVGKSSPLHF.

The rearrangement joins TRBV5-8 to TRBJ2-7, with 7 bases matching TRBD1. Trimming took 4 bases from V and 6 from J; bases not matched to a gene: 7. In germline, CDR1 is SGHTS, CDR2 YDEGEE. This CDR3 is built from 13 residues. As DNA, the CDR3 is TGTGCCAGCAGCAACGGACAGGCCTCCGAGCAGTACTTC. Translated, it gives CASSNGQASEQYF.

V is TRBV18 and J is TRBJ2-7; D gene uncertain. Trimming took 0 bases from V and 5 from J, leaving 14 bases between them. The CDR3 loop spans 15 amino acids. Germline V CDR1 and CDR2: KGHSH, LQKENI. The CDR3 nucleotides read TGTGCCAGCTCACCACCCCAATTTAGGGCCGACGAGCAGTACTTC. Translating it yields CASSPPQFRADEQYF.

This chain uses TRBV5-1 with TRBJ2-5; D call uncertain. Looked up from germline, CDR1 is SGHRS and CDR2 is YFSETQ. CDR3 size: 14 residues. V lost 0 bases and J 2 bases, leaving 8 bases between the germline ends. CDR3 residues: CASSLARLQETQYF. CDR3 coding DNA: TGCGCCAGCAGCTTGGCTCGGTTACAAGAGACCCAGTACTTC.

The chain uses TRBV19 and TRBJ2-7; D remains ambiguous. Germline CDR1 LNHDA, CDR2 SQIVND (reference sequence). There are 13 residues in the CDR3. V lost 7 bases and J 3 bases, leaving 13 bases between the germline ends. The CDR3 nucleotides are TGTGCCAGTATTGGTCCACCGTTCTACGAGCAGTACTTC. It is translated as CASIGPPFYEQYF.

The V call is TRBV6-6, the J call TRBJ1-2, with 7 nucleotides matching TRBD1. The CDR3 consists of 13 residues. J lost 9 bases, V lost 6 bases, and 10 bases had no gene match. Germline V CDR1 and CDR2: MNHNY, SVGAGI (reference sequence). CDR3 protein: CASSDARGLRYTF. The CDR3 DNA follows: TGTGCCAGCAGCGACGCGAGGGGGCTACGCTACACCTTC.

The J gene is TRBJ1-2, the V gene TRBV5-1, with 7 bases aligning to TRBD1. The CDR3 is made up of 14 amino acids. The germline CDR1 and CDR2 sequences are SGHRS and YFSETQ. V lost 4 bases to trimming and J lost 5 bases; unmatched junction nucleotides: 8. The CDR3 DNA reads TGCGCCAGCAGCGTGGGACAGATGAATTATGGCTACACCTTC. Translating it yields CASSVGQMNYGYTF.